This T cell receptor (beta chain) came from a study of early T cells in non-severe SARS-CoV-2 infection. Germline CDR1 reads KGHDR; CDR2 reads SFDVKD. Trimming took 3 bases from V and 0 from J, leaving 17 bases between them. This CDR3 region has 18 residues. TCRdb redid the calling of the 5' RACE reads with MiXCR, one entry per CDR3 protein. The sample holds around 80,000 distinct CDR3 sequences, more than 10% seen once. In this sample, this clonotype turned up many times. This receptor was taken from an adult who was a healthcare worker with PCR-confirmed SARS-CoV-2 infection or an uninfected control (not recorded which). V gene TRBV24-1 combines with J gene TRBJ2-1, with D perhaps TRBD1 or TRBD2 (5 bases each). Sequencing was carried out using whole blood. The CDR3 protein is CATSDPGTATSSYNEQFF. The CDR3 DNA sequence: TGTGCCACCAGTGATCCCGGGACGGCGACAAGCTCCTACAATGAGCAGTTCTTC.